This T cell receptor (beta chain) was identified in a study of OX40 agonist ivuxolimab in advanced cancers. Concerning the study at large: Ivuxolimab, which targeted the costimulatory receptor OX40 (CD134), was an agonistic, fully human IgG2 monoclonal antibody. The paper covers the monotherapy dose-escalation part of the phase I ivuxolimab trial, which included N = 52 patients. Intravenous ivuxolimab was administered to patients every 2 weeks at six dose levels: 0.01, 0.1, 0.3, 1.5, 3 and 10 mg/kg. In the dose-escalation cohort, around 80% of patients were male, and the mean age was 60 years with a range of about 20 to 80. Peripheral TCRbeta sequencing was intended to test whether TCR sequence diversity was altered and clonal T-cell expansion was caused by ivuxolimab. Three dose-escalation patients achieved partial responses, one with hepatocellular carcinoma and two with cutaneous melanoma. Of the approximately 54 dose-escalation patients, hepatocellular carcinoma was present in about 19, melanoma in roughly 15, renal cell carcinoma in 9 and head and neck cancer in 9. Patients were allowed to have had prior anti-PD-1, anti-PD-L1 or anti-CTLA-4 therapy, and 30% to 50% of the dose-escalation patients had previously received checkpoint inhibitors.

For sequencing of the TCRbeta CDR3 region, genomic DNA was extracted from the sorted cells. The immunoSEQ Assay was used to sequence the TCRbeta CDR3 regions. TCRdb carries this immuneACCESS record with in-frame sequences only. Its versions omit some clonotypes, under half of them owing to an unresolved V gene in the studies checked, with the rest unexplained. Within this sample are 40,000 or so clones, with roughly 80% of them counted one time only. The ten largest clones capture under 40% of the sample. Relative to germline, V is missing 5 bases and J is missing 6 bases, with 11 bases of the junction outside any gene match. Reading from cysteine to phenylalanine, the CDR3 counts 16 amino acids. The only DNA kept is the CDR3, 48 bases in frame from the first base. CDR1 SGHTA and CDR2 FQGNSA are derived from the germline V gene. Overall results and qualifications from the work: The antigen specificity of the peripheral T cells that underwent clonal expansion was not determined. After ivuxolimab, expanded clones were on average more numerous among CD8+ T cells than among CD4+ T cells. Partial responders in the 0.1-3.0 mg/kg groups had among the lowest normalized peripheral clonal expansion, especially among CD8+ T cells. Low levels of normalized T-cell clonal expansion were also seen in some patients who did not respond. At doses of 0.1 to 3.0 mg/kg, clonal expansion of both CD4+ and CD8+ T cells in blood was seen between baseline and week 6.

Patients with autoimmune disease history or receiving systemic immunosuppression were excluded from the trial. In every dose cohort, peripheral blood was drawn for TCR sequencing at baseline, cycle 4 day 1, and cycle 7 day 1. The samples were drawn from a first-in-human, open-label, multicenter phase I dose-escalation trial of ivuxolimab. Adults with locally advanced or metastatic melanoma, renal cell, hepatocellular, or head and neck squamous cell carcinoma were enrolled in the trial. CD4+ and CD8+ T cells were sorted separately from peripheral blood before TCR sequencing. This clone has a single count. No cognate antigen has been identified for it. No much larger clonotype is one base removed from it; base qualities were not supplied.

The source material was CD4+ or CD8+ T cells sorted from blood, sampled in a trial of the OX40 agonist ivuxolimab. This receptor chain uses TRBV7-2 and TRBJ2-3; a stretch of 10 junction bases matches TRBD2. The TCR sequence derives from an adult with an advanced solid tumor such as melanoma, head and neck, liver or kidney cancer. The CDR3 reads CASSPRPLAGVDTQYF. The DNA is TGTGCCAGCAGCCCCCGCCCCCTAGCGGGGGTGGATACGCAGTATTTT.